This T cell receptor beta chain is drawn from a study of OX40 agonist ivuxolimab in advanced cancers. The study's findings and limits: CD4+ and CD8+ blood T cells expanded clonally by week 6 at 0.1 to 3.0 mg/kg. The study did not work out the antigen specificity of the expanded peripheral T cells.

TCRdb's copy holds only in-frame clones and misses some; the assay was immunoSEQ multiplex PCR. The data hold roughly 21,000 clones, with more than 75% observed a single time. CDR3 size: 12 residues. Notes on this clone: The antigen is undetermined. The junction differs from germline at one of its ends, possibly a read error.

This chain connects TRBV7-1 to TRBJ1-6; weak D call: TRBD1 (5 bases). TRBV7-1 is assigned to the ORF class and has an uncertain function. The TCR originated in an adult with an advanced solid tumor such as melanoma, head and neck, liver or kidney cancer. This specimen consisted of CD4+ or CD8+ T cells sorted from blood, obtained in a trial of the OX40 agonist ivuxolimab. The DNA of the CDR3 is TGTGCCAGCAGACTGGGGGATTCGCCCCTCCACTTT. Encoded protein: CASRLGDSPLHF.